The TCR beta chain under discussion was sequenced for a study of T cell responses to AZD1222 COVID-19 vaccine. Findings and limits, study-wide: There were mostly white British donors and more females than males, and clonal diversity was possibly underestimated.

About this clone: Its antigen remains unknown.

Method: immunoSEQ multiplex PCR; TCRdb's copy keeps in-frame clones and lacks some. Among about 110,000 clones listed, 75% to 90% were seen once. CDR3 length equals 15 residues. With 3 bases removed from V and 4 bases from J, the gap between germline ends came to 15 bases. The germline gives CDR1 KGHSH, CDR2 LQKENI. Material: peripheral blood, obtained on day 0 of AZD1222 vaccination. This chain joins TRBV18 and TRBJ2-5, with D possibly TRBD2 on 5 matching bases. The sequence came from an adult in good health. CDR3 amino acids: CASSPSLSEGETQYF. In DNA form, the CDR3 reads TGTGCCAGCTCACCCTCATTGTCCGAGGGAGAGACCCAGTACTTC.